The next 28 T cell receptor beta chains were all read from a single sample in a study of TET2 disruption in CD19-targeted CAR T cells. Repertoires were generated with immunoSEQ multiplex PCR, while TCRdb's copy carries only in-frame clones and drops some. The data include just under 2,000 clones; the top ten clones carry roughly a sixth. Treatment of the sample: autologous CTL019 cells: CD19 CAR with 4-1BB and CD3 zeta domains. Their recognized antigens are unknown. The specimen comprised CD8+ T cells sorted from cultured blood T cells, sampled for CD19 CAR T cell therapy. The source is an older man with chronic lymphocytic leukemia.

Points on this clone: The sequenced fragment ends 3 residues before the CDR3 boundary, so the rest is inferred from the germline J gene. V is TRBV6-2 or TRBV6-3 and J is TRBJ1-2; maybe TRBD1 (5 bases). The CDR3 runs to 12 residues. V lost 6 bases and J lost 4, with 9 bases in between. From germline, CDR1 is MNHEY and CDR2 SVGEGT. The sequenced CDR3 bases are TGTGCCAGCAGCCCCGGGGGCTATGGC. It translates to CASSPGGYG. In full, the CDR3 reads CASSPGGYGYTF.

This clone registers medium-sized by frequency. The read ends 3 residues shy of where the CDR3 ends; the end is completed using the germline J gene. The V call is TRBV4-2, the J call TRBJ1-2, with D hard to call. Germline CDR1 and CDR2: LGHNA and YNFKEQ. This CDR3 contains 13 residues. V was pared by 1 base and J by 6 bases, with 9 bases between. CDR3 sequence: CASSQGGQHGYTF. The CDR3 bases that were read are TGTGCCAGCAGCCAAGGTGGGCAGCATGGC.

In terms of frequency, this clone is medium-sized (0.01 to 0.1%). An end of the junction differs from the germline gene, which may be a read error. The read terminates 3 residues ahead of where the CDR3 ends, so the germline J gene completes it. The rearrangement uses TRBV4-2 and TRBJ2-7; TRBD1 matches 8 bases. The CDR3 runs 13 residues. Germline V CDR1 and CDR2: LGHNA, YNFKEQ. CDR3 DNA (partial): TGCGCCAGCAGCCCTACAGGGGGACACGAG. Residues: CASSPTGGHE. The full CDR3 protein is CASSPTGGHEQYF.

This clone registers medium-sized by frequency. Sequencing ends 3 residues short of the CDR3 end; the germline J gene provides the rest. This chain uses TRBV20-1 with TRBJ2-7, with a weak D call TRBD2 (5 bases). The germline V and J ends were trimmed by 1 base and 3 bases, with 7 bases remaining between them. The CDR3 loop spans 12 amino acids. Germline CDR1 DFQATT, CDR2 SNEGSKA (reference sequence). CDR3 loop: CSARGRVYEQYF. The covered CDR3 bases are TGCAGTGCTAGAGGGCGGGTCTACGAG.

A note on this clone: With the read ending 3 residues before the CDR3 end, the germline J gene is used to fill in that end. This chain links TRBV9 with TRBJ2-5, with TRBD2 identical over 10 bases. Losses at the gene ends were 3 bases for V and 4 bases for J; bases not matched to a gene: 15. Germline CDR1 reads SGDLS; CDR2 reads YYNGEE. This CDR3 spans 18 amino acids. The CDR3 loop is CASSGPKGSGGVGETQYF. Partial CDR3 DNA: TGTGCCAGCAGCGGCCCCAAGGGAAGCGGGGGGGTAGGAGAGACC.

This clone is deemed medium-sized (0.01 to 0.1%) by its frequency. The part of the CDR3 DNA that was read is TGCGCCAGCAGCTTGGGTAGCGGGGGGGCCTATGAG. Translation: CASSLGSGGAYE. The full CDR3 sequence reads CASSLGSGGAYEQFF. The chain is built from TRBV5-1 and TRBJ2-1; 11 bases line up with TRBD2. Sequencing ends 3 residues short of the CDR3 end; the germline J gene provides the rest. Germline lookup yields CDR1 SGHRS and CDR2 YFSETQ. V gave up 0 bases and J gave up 8 bases; unmatched junction bases: 4. This CDR3 contains 15 residues.

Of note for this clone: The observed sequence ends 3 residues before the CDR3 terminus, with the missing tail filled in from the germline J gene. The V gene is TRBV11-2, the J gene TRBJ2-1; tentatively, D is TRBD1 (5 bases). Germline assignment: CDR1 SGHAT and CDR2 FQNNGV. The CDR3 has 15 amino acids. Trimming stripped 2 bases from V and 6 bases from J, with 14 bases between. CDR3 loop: CASSLSNQGPNEQFF. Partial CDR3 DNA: TGTGCCAGCAGCTTATCCAATCAGGGTCCCAATGAG.

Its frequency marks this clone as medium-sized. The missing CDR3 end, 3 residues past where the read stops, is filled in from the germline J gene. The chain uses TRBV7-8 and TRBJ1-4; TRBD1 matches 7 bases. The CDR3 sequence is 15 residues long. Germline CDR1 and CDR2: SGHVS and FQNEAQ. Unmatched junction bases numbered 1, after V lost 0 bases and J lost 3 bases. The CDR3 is CASSLAGTANEKLFF. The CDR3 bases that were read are TGTGCCAGCAGCTTAGCAGGGACAGCTAATGAAAAA.

CDR3 sequence: CASSLDRVREQYF. The DNA read from the CDR3 is TGCGCCAGCAGCCTCGACAGGGTTCGCGAG. This chain joins TRBV4-1 and TRBJ2-7; 7 bases are a match to TRBD1. The read is 3 residues too short to cover the CDR3 end, so that end is filled in from the germline J gene. Germline V gene lookup returns CDR1 MGHRA and CDR2 YSYEKL. V shed 4 bases, J shed 6 bases, and the junction held 6 bases outside the gene matches. The CDR3 spans 13 residues.

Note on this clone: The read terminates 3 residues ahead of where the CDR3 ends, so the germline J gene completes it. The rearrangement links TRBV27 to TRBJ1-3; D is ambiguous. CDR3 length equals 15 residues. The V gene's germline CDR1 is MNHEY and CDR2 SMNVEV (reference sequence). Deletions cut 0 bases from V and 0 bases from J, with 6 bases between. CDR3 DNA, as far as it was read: TGTGCCAGCAGTTTATCCGGTCCCTCTGGAAACACC. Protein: CASSLSGPSGNT. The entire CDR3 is CASSLSGPSGNTIYF.

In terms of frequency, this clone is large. CDR3 sequence reads: CSVEAGQFKEGYGYTF. The covered CDR3 bases are TGCAGCGTTGAAGCCGGACAGTTCAAGGAGGGCTATGGC. The V gene is TRBV29-1, the J gene TRBJ1-2; D possibly corresponds to TRBD1 (6 bases). Read sequence stops 3 residues before the CDR3 end, and the germline J gene provides the missing end. CDR1 is SQVTM and CDR2 is ANQGSEA in the germline V gene. V was trimmed by 1 base and J by 4 bases, leaving 19 bases between them. The CDR3 contains 16 residues.

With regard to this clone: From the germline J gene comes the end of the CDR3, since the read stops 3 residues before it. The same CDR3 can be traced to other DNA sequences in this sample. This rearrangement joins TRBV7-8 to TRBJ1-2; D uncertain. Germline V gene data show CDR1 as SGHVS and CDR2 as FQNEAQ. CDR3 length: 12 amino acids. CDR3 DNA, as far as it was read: TGTGCCAGCAGCTTAGGAAGCGATACA. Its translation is CASSLGSDT. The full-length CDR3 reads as CASSLGSDTYTF. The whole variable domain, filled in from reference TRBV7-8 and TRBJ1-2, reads GAGVSQSPRYKVAKRGQDVALRCDPISGHVSLFWYQQALGQGPEFLTYFQNEAQLDKSGLPSDRFFAERPEGSVSTLKIQRTQQEDSAVYLCASSLGSDTYTFGSGTRLTVV.

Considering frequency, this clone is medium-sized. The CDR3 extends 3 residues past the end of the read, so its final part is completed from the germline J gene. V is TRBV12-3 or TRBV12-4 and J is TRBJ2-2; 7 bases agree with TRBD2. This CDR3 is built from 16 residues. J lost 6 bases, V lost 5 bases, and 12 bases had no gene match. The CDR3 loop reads CASSLVWTSLPGELFF. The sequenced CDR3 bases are TGTGCCAGCAGTCTCGTCTGGACTAGTCTCCCCGGGGAG.

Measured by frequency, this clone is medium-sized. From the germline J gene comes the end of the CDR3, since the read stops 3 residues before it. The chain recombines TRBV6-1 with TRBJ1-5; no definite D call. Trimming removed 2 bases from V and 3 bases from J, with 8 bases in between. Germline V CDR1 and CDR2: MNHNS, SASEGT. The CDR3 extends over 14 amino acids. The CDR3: CASSEFTVNQPQHF. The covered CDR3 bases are TGTGCCAGCAGTGAATTTACGGTCAATCAGCCC.

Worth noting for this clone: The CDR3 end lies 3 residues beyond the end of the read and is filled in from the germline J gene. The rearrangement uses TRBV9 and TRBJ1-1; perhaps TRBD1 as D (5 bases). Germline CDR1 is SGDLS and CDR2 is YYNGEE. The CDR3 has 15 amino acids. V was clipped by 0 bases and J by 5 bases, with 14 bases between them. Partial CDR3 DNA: TGTGCCAGCAGCGTAGGGGGGGGGATCGGGACTGAA. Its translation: CASSVGGGIGTE. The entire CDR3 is CASSVGGGIGTEAFF.

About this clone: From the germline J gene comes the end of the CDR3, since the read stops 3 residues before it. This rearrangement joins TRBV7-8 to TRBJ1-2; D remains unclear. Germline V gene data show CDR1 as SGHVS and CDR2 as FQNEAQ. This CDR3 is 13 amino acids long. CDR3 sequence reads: CASSLAWNYDYTF. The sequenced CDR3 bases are TGTGCCAGCAGCTTAGCCTGGAACTACGAC. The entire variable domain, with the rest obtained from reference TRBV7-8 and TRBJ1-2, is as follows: GAGVSQSPRYKVAKRGQDVALRCDPISGHVSLFWYQQALGQGPEFLTYFQNEAQLDKSGLPSDRFFAERPEGSVSTLKIQRTQQEDSAVYLCASSLAWNYDYTFGSGTRLTVV.

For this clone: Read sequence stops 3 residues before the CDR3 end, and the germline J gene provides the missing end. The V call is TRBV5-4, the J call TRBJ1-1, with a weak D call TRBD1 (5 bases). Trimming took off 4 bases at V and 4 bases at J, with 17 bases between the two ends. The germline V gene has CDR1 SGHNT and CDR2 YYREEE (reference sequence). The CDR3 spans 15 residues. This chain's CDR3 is CASSTRGFEGTEAFF. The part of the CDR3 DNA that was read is TGTGCCAGCAGCACGCGGGGCTTTGAAGGCACTGAA. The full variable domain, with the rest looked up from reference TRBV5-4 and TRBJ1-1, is ETGVTQSPTHLIKTRGQQVTLRCSSQSGHNTVSWYQQALGQGPQFIFQYYREEENGRGNFPPRFSGLQFPNYSSELNVNALELDDSALYLCASSTRGFEGTEAFFGQGTRLTVV.

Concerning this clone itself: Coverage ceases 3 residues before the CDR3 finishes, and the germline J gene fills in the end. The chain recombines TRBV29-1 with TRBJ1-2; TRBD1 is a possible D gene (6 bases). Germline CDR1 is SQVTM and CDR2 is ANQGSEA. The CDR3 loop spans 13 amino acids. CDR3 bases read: TGCAGCGTTGAGTCGGGGCAGGGGTACGAC. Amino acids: CSVESGQGYD. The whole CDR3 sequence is CSVESGQGYDYTF.

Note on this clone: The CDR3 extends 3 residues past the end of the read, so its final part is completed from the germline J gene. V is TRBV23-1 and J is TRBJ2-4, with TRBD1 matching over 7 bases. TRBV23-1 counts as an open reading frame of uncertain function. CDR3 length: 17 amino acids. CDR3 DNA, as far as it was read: TGCGCCAGCAGTCAACCTTCAGGGCAGGGGGACGTCTATGGT. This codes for CASSQPSGQGDVYG. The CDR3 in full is CASSQPSGQGDVYGQYF.

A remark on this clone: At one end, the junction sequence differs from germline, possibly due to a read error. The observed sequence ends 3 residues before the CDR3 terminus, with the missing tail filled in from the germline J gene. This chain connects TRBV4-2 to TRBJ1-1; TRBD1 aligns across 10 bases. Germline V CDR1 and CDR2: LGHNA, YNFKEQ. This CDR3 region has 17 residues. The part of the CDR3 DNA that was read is TGCGCCAGCAGCCAAGATGTGACAGGGGGCACGAACACTGAA. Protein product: CASSQDVTGGTNTE. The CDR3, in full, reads CASSQDVTGGTNTEAFF.

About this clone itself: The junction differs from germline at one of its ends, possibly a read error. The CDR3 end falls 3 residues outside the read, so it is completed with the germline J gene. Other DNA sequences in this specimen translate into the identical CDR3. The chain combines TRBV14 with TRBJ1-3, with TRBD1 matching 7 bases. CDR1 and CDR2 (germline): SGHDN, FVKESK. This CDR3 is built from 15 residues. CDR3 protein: CASSQDRGYGNTIYF. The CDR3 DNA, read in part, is TGTGCCAGCAGCCAAGACAGGGGGTATGGAAACACT.

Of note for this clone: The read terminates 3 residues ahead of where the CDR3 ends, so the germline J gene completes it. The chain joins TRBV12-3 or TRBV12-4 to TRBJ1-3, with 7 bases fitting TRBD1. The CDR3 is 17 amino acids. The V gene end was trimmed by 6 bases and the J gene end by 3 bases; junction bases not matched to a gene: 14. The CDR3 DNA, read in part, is TGTGCCAGCAGCTCGGACAGGTCGGGCTTGGGTGGAAACACC. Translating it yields CASSSDRSGLGGNT. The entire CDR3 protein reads CASSSDRSGLGGNTIYF.

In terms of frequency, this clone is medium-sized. The CDR3 sequence is CASSIGQETQYF. The CDR3 bases that were read are TGTGCCAGTAGTATCGGTCAAGAGACC. V and J are TRBV19 and TRBJ2-5; D is unclear. The read ends 3 residues before the CDR3 terminus; that terminus is restored from the germline J gene. CDR1 and CDR2 (germline): LNHDA, SQIVND (reference sequence). The CDR3 has 12 amino acids. V lost 3 bases to trimming and J lost 2 bases, with 4 bases between them.

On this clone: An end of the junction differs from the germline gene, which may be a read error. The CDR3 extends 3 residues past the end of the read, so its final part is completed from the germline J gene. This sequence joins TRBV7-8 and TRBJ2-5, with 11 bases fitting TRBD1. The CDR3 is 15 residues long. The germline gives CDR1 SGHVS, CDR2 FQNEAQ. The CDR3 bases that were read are TGTGCCAGCATCTTATCGGGGACAGGGGGAGAGACC. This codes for CASILSGTGGET. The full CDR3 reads CASILSGTGGETQYF.

The part of the CDR3 DNA that was read is TGTGCCAGTAGTATAGCTTCGGGACTAGCGGTGCTATACAATGAC. Protein sequence: CASSIASGLAVLYND. In full, the CDR3 is CASSIASGLAVLYNDYTF. The chain uses TRBV19 and TRBJ1-2; weak D call: TRBD1 (5 bases). The observed sequence ends 3 residues before the CDR3 terminus, with the missing tail filled in from the germline J gene. The CDR3 has 18 residues. Germline loops: CDR1 LNHDA, CDR2 SQIVND (reference sequence).

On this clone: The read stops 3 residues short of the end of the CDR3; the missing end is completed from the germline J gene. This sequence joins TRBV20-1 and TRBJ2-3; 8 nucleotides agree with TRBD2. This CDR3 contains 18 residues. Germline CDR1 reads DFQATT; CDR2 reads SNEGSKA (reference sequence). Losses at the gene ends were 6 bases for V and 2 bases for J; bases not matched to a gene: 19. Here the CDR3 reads CSATRRGLAGLTTDTQYF. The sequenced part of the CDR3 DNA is TGCAGTGCGACCCGACGGGGGCTAGCGGGTTTAACCACAGATACG.

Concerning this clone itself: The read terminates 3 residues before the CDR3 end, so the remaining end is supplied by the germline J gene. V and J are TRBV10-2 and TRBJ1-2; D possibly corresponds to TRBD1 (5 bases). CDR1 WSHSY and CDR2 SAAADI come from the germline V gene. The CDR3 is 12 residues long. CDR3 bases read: TGCGCCAGCAGGGACACCTCCTACGAC. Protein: CASRDTSYD. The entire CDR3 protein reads CASRDTSYDYTF.

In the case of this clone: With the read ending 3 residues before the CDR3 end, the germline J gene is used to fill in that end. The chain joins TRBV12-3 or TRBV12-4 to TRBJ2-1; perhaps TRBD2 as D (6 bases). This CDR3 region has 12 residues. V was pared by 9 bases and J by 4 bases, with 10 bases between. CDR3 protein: CASGGSYNEQFF. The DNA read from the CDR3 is TGTGCCAGTGGGGGGAGTTACAATGAG.